The T cell receptor beta chain described here comes from a study of blood T cell repertoires in COVID-19. Study background: Samples came from the United States, Italy and Spain, spanning acute and convalescent COVID-19. In each case, the material was cDNA or gDNA derived from T cells, B-cell-depleted T cells, or PBMCs.

The CDR3 length is 14 residues. Germline CDR1 reads ENHRY; CDR2 reads SYGVKD. The V end was cut by 6 bases, the J end by 4 bases, with 12 bases between. Seattle patients were enrolled while actively infected and followed longitudinally. This clone has just a few counts. In the authors' workflow: Amplifying reference gene primers gave estimates of nucleated cell counts. Clones were read by immunoSEQ multiplex PCR, and TCRdb kept only the in-frame ones, dropping some. V and J calls and clone size are those listed in that table; D and trimming were worked out from the DNA. The sample shows around 210,000 clones, approximately 80% of them seen only once.

The sequence was collected from a woman of 80 years or more with COVID-19, enrolled during active disease. Sequenced sample: peripheral blood. V and J are TRBV10-3 and TRBJ2-2, with TRBD1 as a possible D gene (6 bases). CDR3 residues: CAIRAGAGTGELFF. DNA of the CDR3: TGTGCCATCAGGGCAGGGGCGGGCACCGGGGAGCTGTTTTTT.